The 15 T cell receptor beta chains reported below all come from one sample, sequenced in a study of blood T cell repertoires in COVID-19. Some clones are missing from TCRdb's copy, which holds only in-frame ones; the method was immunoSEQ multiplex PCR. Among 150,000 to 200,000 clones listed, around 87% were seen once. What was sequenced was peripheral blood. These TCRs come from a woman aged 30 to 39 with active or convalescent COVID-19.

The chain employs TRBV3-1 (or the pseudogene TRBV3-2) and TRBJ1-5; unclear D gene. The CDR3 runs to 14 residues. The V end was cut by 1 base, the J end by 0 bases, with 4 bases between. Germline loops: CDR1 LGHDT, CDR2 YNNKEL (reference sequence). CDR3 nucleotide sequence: TGTGCCAGCAGCCAAGCAGATAGCAATCAGCCCCAGCATTTT. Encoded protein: CASSQADSNQPQHF.

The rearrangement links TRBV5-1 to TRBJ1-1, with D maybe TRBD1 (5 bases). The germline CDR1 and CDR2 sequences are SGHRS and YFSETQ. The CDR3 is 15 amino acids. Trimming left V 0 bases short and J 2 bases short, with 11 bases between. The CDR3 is CASSLGQGSNTEAFF. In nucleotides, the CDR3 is TGCGCCAGCAGCTTGGGCCAGGGTTCTAACACTGAAGCTTTCTTT.

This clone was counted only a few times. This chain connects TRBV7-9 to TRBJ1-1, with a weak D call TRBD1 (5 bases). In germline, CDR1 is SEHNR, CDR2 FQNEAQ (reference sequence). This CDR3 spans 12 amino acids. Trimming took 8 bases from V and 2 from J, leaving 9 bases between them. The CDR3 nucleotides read TGTGCCAGCCAGGGAGGAAACACTGAAGCTTTCTTT. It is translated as CASQGGNTEAFF.

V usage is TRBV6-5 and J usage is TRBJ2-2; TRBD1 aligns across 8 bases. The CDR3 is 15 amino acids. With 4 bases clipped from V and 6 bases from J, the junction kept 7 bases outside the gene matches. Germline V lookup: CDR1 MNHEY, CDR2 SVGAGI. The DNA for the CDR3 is TGTGCCAGCAGTTCGACAGGGGACTTGTCCGGGGAGCTGTTTTTT. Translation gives CASSSTGDLSGELFF.

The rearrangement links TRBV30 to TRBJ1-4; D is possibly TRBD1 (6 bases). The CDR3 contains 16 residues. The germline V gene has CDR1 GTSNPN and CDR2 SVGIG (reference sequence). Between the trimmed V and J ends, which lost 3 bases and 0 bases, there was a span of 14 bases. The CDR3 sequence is CAWSVDRTATNEKLFF. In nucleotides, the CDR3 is TGTGCCTGGAGCGTGGATCGGACAGCAACTAATGAAAAACTGTTTTTT.

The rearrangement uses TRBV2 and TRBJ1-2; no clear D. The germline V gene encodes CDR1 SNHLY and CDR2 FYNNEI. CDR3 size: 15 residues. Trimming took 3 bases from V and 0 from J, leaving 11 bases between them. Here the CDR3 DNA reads TGTGCCAGCAGTGACAGAATCTCCGCTAACTATGGCTACACCTTC. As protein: CASSDRISANYGYTF. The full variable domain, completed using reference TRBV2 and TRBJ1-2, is EPEVTQTPSHQVTQMGQEVILRCVPISNHLYFYWYRQILGQKVEFLVSFYNNEISEKSEIFDDQFSVERPDGSNFTLKIRSTKLEDSAMYFCASSDRISANYGYTFGSGTRLTVV.

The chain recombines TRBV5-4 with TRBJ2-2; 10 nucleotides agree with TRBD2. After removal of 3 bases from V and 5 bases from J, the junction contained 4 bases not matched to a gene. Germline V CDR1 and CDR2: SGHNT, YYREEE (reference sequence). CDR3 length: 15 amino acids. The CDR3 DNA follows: TGTGCCAGCAGCTCCGGGACTAGCGATACCGGGGAGCTGTTTTTT. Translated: CASSSGTSDTGELFF. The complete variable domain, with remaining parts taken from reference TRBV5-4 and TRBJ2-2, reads ETGVTQSPTHLIKTRGQQVTLRCSSQSGHNTVSWYQQALGQGPQFIFQYYREEENGRGNFPPRFSGLQFPNYSSELNVNALELDDSALYLCASSSGTSDTGELFFGEGSRLTVL.

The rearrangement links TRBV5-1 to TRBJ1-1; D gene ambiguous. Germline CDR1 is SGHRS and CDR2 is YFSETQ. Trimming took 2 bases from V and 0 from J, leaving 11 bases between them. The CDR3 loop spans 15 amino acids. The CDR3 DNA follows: TGCGCCAGCAGCTTACCTACAGATATGAACACTGAAGCTTTCTTT. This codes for CASSLPTDMNTEAFF.

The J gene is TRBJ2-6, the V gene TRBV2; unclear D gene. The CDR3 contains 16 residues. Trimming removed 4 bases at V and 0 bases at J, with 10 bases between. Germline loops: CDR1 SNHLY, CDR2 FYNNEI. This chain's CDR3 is CASSVTVPSGANVLTF. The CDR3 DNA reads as TGTGCCAGCAGTGTTACGGTTCCCTCTGGGGCCAACGTCCTGACTTTC.

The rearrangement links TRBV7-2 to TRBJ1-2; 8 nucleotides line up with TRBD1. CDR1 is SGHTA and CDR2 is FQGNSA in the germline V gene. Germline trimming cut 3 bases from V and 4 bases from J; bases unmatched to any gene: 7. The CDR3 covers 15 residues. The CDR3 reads CASSFGQGGSYGYTF. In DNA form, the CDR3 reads TGTGCCAGCAGCTTTGGACAGGGCGGAAGCTATGGCTACACCTTC. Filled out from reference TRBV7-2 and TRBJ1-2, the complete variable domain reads GAGVSQSPSNKVTEKGKDVELRCDPISGHTALYWYRQSLGQGLEFLIYFQGNSAPDKSGLPSDRFSAERTGGSVSTLTIQRTQQEDSAVYLCASSFGQGGSYGYTFGSGTRLTVV.

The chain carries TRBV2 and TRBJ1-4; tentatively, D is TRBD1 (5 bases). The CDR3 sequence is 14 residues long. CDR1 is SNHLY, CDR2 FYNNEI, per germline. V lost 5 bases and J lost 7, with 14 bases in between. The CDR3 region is CASSRTRAVEKLFF. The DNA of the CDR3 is TGTGCCAGCAGTAGAACCAGGGCCGTTGAAAAACTGTTTTTT.

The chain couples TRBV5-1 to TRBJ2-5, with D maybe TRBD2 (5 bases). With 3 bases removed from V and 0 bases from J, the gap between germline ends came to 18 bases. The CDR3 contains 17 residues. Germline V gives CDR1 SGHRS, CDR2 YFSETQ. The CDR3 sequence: CASSSRKTRGYQETQYF. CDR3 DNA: TGCGCCAGCAGCTCTAGAAAGACACGAGGGTACCAAGAGACCCAGTACTTC.

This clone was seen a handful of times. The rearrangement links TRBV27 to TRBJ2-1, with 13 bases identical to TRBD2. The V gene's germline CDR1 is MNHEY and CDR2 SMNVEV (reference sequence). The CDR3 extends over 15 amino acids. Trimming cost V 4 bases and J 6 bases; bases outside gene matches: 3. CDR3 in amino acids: CASSSGTSGTNEQFF. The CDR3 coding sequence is TGTGCCAGCAGTTCCGGGACTAGCGGGACCAATGAGCAGTTCTTC.

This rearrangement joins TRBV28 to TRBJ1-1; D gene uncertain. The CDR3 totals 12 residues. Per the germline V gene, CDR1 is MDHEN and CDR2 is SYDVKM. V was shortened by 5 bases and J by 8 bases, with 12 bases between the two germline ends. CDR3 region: CASSPIRIEAFF. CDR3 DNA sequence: TGTGCCAGCAGTCCGATTAGAATCGAAGCTTTCTTT.

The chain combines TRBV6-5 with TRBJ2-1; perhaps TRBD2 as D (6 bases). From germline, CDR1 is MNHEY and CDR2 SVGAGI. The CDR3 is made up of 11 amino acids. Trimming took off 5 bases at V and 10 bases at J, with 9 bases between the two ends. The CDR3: CASSLAGEQFF. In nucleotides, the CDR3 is TGTGCCAGCAGTCTCGCGGGGGAGCAGTTCTTC.